What follows are 21 T cell receptor beta chains derived from one specimen sequenced in a study of blood T cell repertoires in COVID-19. Assay used: immunoSEQ multiplex PCR; TCRdb lists only in-frame clones, some missing. This sample yields roughly 230,000 clones, of which 83% are seen a single time; less than 6.5% belongs to the top ten. The sequenced sample consisted of peripheral blood. The source is a human donor in a cohort sampled during active COVID-19.

The chain recombines TRBV10-1 with TRBJ2-5; D is undetermined. Germline assignment: CDR1 WNHNN and CDR2 SYGVQD (reference sequence). The V end lost 0 bases, the J end lost 2 bases, and 10 bases lay between the germline ends. The CDR3 has 15 residues. The CDR3 DNA is TGCGCCAGCAGTGAGTCGACGGCAGGTCAAGAGACCCAGTACTTC. Translated, it gives CASSESTAGQETQYF.

This clone was recorded only once. The chain couples TRBV9 to TRBJ2-3, with TRBD2 matching over 10 bases. CDR1 and CDR2 (germline): SGDLS, YYNGEE. Trimming took 4 bases from V and 3 from J; bases not matched to a gene: 8. The CDR3 has 16 residues. The CDR3 reads CASSPGTSVLTDTQYF. CDR3 DNA: TGTGCCAGCAGCCCTGGGACTAGCGTCTTGACAGATACGCAGTATTTT.

This chain links TRBV29-1 with TRBJ2-5, with D possibly TRBD2 on 5 matching bases. The CDR3 is made up of 13 amino acids. Germline V gene sequence: CDR1 SQVTM, CDR2 ANQGSEA. The germline V and J ends were trimmed by 3 bases and 1 base, with 9 bases remaining between them. CDR3 amino acids: CSVDSSAQETQYF. The CDR3 DNA reads TGCAGCGTTGATAGTAGCGCCCAAGAGACCCAGTACTTC.

V gene TRBV28 combines with J gene TRBJ2-7, with D possibly being TRBD1 (5 bases). The CDR3 has 14 residues. The germline V gene has CDR1 MDHEN and CDR2 SYDVKM. V dropped 6 bases and J dropped 0 bases, with 12 bases sitting between them. CDR3 protein: CASSSGLSSYEQYF. In DNA, the CDR3 is TGTGCCAGCAGCTCAGGGTTAAGCTCCTACGAGCAGTACTTC.

This chain connects TRBV4-1 to TRBJ1-5; 10 bases match TRBD1. Trimming at V came to 3 bases and at J to 1 base, leaving 3 bases not matched to a gene. The CDR3 length is 16 residues. Germline V gene lookup returns CDR1 MGHRA and CDR2 YSYEKL. The CDR3 DNA follows: TGCGCCAGCAGCCAGAGGACAGGGGGAAGCAATCAGCCCCAGCATTTT. Translating gives CASSQRTGGSNQPQHF.

The chain uses TRBV4-1 and TRBJ1-5; weak D call: TRBD1 (6 bases). CDR3 length: 15 residues. V was trimmed by 4 bases and J by 6 bases, leaving 16 bases between them. Germline loops: CDR1 MGHRA, CDR2 YSYEKL. The CDR3 coding sequence is TGCGCCAGCAGCCTAAAACAGGGAGACACTCAGCCCCAGCATTTT. Amino acid sequence: CASSLKQGDTQPQHF.

The chain recombines TRBV12-3 or TRBV12-4 with TRBJ2-7; the match to TRBD1 covers 9 bases. V trimming: 4 bases; J trimming: 5 bases; junction bases outside the gene matches: 3. This CDR3 is 13 amino acids long. CDR3 nucleotide sequence: TGTGCCAGCAGTTGGTGGGACAGGGACGAGCAGTACTTC. Amino acid sequence: CASSWWDRDEQYF.

The gene calls are TRBV5-1 and TRBJ2-5; 7 nucleotides agree with TRBD1. The CDR3 is made up of 15 amino acids. From germline, CDR1 is SGHRS and CDR2 YFSETQ. V gave up 4 bases and J gave up 5 bases; unmatched junction bases: 11. CDR3 region: CASSAGDRLVETQYF. The CDR3 DNA sequence: TGCGCCAGCAGCGCCGGGGACAGACTTGTTGAGACCCAGTACTTC.

V is TRBV27 and J is TRBJ2-7; no reliable D call. V lost 4 bases and J lost 0, with 13 bases in between. The CDR3 spans 15 residues. Per germline, CDR1 MNHEY and CDR2 SMNVEV (reference sequence). The chain's CDR3 is CASSYRSESSYEQYF. The DNA for the CDR3 is TGTGCCAGCAGTTACCGCTCGGAGTCCTCCTACGAGCAGTACTTC.

V gene TRBV5-1 combines with J gene TRBJ2-3; 9 bases agree with TRBD1. The germline V gene encodes CDR1 SGHRS and CDR2 YFSETQ. CDR3 length equals 16 residues. The J segment lost 0 bases and the V segment lost 4 bases, leaving 6 bases of the junction unmatched. CDR3 DNA sequence: TGCGCCAGCAGCCCAAGGACAGGGGATAGCACAGATACGCAGTATTTT. Protein: CASSPRTGDSTDTQYF.

The chain recombines TRBV28 with TRBJ1-4; the D gene is possibly TRBD1 (5 bases). This CDR3 has 17 amino acids. CDR1 is MDHEN, CDR2 SYDVKM, per germline. V was cut by 5 bases and J by 0 bases, with 16 bases left in between. DNA of the CDR3: TGTGCCAGCAGTCGGGGACGCGGGGGTACAACTAATGAAAAACTGTTTTTT. Its translation is CASSRGRGGTTNEKLFF.

The chain carries TRBV29-1 and TRBJ2-7; 8 bases line up with TRBD2. Germline V gene data show CDR1 as SQVTM and CDR2 as ANQGSEA. This CDR3 has 15 amino acids. Trimming took 6 bases from V and 7 from J; bases not matched to a gene: 17. The CDR3 sequence: CSVAHNGRGVREQYF. The DNA of the CDR3 is TGCAGCGTAGCCCATAACGGGAGGGGGGTTCGTGAGCAGTACTTC.

The rearrangement uses TRBV5-6 and TRBJ1-3; D unresolved. The length of the CDR3 is 14 residues. Trimming pared 2 bases from V and 0 bases from J, leaving 6 bases between. Germline V gene sequence: CDR1 SGHDT, CDR2 YYEEEE. The CDR3 loop reads CASSFGSSGNTIYF. CDR3 DNA: TGTGCCAGCAGCTTTGGTAGCTCTGGAAACACCATATATTTT.

This chain connects TRBV18 to TRBJ2-5; a weak D match, TRBD1 (5 bases). V was trimmed by 0 bases and J by 2 bases, leaving 7 bases between them. Per the germline V gene, CDR1 is KGHSH and CDR2 is LQKENI. This CDR3 is 14 amino acids long. The CDR3 sequence is CASSPPRVQETQYF. CDR3 DNA: TGTGCCAGCTCACCACCCAGGGTACAAGAGACCCAGTACTTC.

V is TRBV5-6 and J is TRBJ2-3; D is perhaps TRBD2 (6 bases). The length of the CDR3 is 16 residues. The germline gives CDR1 SGHDT, CDR2 YYEEEE. The V end lost 0 bases, the J end lost 0 bases, and 11 bases lay between the germline ends. The CDR3 protein is CASSLASGLSTDTQYF. CDR3 bases: TGTGCCAGCAGCTTGGCGTCGGGACTCAGCACAGATACGCAGTATTTT. Combining the CDR3 with reference TRBV5-6 and TRBJ2-3 gives the whole variable domain DAGVTQSPTHLIKTRGQQVTLRCSPKSGHDTVSWYQQALGQGPQFIFQYYEEEERQRGNFPDRFSGHQFPNYSSELNVNALLLGDSALYLCASSLASGLSTDTQYFGPGTRLTVL.

V gene TRBV6-5 combines with J gene TRBJ2-7, with D hard to call. The CDR3 has 13 residues. The ends were cut back, 8 bases at V and 0 bases at J, with 11 bases in the middle. Per germline, CDR1 MNHEY and CDR2 SVGAGI. This chain's CDR3 is CASSRLSSYEQYF. Here the CDR3 DNA reads TGTGCCAGCTCCAGGTTGTCCTCCTACGAGCAGTACTTC.

The rearrangement links TRBV29-1 to TRBJ1-1; unclear D gene. V was shortened by 1 base and J by 0 bases, with 6 bases between the two germline ends. CDR1 and CDR2 from the germline V gene are SQVTM and ANQGSEA. The CDR3 extends over 13 amino acids. CDR3 amino acids: CSVEGRMNTEAFF. The DNA for the CDR3 is TGCAGCGTTGAAGGCAGAATGAACACTGAAGCTTTCTTT.

This clone has just a few counts. The rearrangement links TRBV3-1 (or the pseudogene TRBV3-2) to TRBJ2-7; 7 nucleotides align to TRBD2. With 4 bases clipped from V and 5 bases from J, the junction kept 20 bases outside the gene matches. The CDR3 totals 18 residues. The V gene's germline CDR1 is LGHDT and CDR2 YNNKEL (reference sequence). The CDR3: CASSPNWPTTSTIDEQYF. In DNA form, the CDR3 reads TGTGCCAGCAGCCCGAATTGGCCCACGACTAGCACAATCGACGAGCAGTACTTC.

V and J are TRBV7-3 and TRBJ2-1, with TRBD1 matching over 8 bases. CDR3 size: 15 residues. V was pared by 5 bases and J by 3 bases, with 6 bases of the junction left unmatched. Germline-derived CDR1 and CDR2 are SGHTA and FQGTGA. The CDR3 DNA follows: TGTGCCAGCAGCCTTGGACAGGGAAACTACAATGAGCAGTTCTTC. Its protein product is CASSLGQGNYNEQFF. Using reference TRBV7-3 and TRBJ2-1 for the parts outside the CDR3, the full variable domain is GAGVSQTPSNKVTEKGKYVELRCDPISGHTALYWYRQSLGQGPEFLIYFQGTGAADDSGLPNDRFFAVRPEGSVSTLKIQRTERGDSAVYLCASSLGQGNYNEQFFGPGTRLTVL.

The genes are TRBV5-4 and TRBJ1-1; possible D gene TRBD1, 6 bases. Trimming removed 4 bases from V and 5 bases from J, with 21 bases in between. The CDR3 length is 16 residues. The germline CDR1 and CDR2 sequences are SGHNT and YYREEE (reference sequence). The CDR3 coding sequence is TGTGCCAGCAGCCCCCCCCGAGCAGGGGCGATGACTGAAGCTTTCTTT. As protein: CASSPPRAGAMTEAFF.

The chain carries TRBV11-3 and TRBJ2-3; weak D call: TRBD1 (7 bases). Germline V gene sequence: CDR1 SGHNT, CDR2 YENEEA. The length of the CDR3 is 16 residues. Trimming shortened V by 6 bases and J by 2 bases, and 18 bases separated the two germline ends. The CDR3 DNA follows: TGTGCCAGCAGTAGCGGACAGGACCGTAACACAGATACGCAGTATTTT. This encodes CASSSGQDRNTDTQYF.